This T cell receptor (beta chain) appears in the sequencing data of a study of beta chain features in type 1 diabetes. Study conclusions and caveats: Shorter TCRB CDR3s, moderately but significantly so, marked every one of the four CD4+ subsets in Type 1 diabetes patients.

The germline V gene encodes CDR1 GTSNPN and CDR2 SVGIG (reference sequence). The CDR3 is 13 residues long. Between the trimmed V and J ends, which lost 2 bases and 7 bases, there was a span of 11 bases. This clone was found a few times. Its target is not known. The authors reverse transcribed all of the isolated RNA, so sequencing captured expressed TCRB transcripts. This table comes from immunoSEQ multiplex PCR, and its TCRdb copy is limited to in-frame clones, with some not included. The table shows about 150,000 clones, with approximately 10% occurring only once. Source material: central memory CD4+ T cells from blood. This sequence originates from a man aged 30-40 years with type 1 diabetes. This chain connects TRBV30 to TRBJ2-2; possible D gene TRBD1, 6 bases. The CDR3, as DNA: TGTGCCTGGAGTCCCCAGGGGCACGGGGAGCTGTTTTTT. Amino acids: CAWSPQGHGELFF.